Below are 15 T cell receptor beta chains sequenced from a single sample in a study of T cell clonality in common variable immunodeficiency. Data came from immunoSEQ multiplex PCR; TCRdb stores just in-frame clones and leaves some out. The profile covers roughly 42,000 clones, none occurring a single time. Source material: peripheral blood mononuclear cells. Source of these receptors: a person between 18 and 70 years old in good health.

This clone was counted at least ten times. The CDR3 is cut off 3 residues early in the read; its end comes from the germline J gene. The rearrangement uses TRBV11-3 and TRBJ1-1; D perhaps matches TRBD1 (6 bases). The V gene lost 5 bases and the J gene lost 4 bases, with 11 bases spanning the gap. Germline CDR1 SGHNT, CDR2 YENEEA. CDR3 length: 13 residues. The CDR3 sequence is CASSLGGRTEAFF. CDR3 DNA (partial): TGTGCCAGCAGCCTCGGGGGGCGCACTGAA.

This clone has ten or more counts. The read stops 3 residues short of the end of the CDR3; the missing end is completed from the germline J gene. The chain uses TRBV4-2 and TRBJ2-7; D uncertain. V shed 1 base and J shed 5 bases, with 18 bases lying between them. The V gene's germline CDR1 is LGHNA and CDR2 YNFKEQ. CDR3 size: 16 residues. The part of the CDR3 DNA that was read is TGTGCCAGCAGCCAAGTTCGAGACATTGAAGTCCACGAG. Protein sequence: CASSQVRDIEVHE. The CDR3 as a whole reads CASSQVRDIEVHEQYF.

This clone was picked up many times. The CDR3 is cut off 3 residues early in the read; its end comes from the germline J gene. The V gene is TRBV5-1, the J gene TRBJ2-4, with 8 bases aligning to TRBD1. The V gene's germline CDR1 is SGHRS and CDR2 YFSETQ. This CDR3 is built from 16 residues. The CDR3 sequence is CASSLWSDRVEALQYF. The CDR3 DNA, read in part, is TGCGCCAGCAGCTTGTGGTCGGACAGGGTCGAGGCCCTT.

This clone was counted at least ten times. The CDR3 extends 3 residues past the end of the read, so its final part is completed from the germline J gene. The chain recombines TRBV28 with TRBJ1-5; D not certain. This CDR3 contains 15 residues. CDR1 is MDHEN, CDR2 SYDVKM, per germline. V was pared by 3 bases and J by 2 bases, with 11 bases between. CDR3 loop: CASSFGEYGNQPQHF. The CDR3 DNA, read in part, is TGTGCCAGCAGTTTCGGGGAGTACGGCAATCAGCCC.

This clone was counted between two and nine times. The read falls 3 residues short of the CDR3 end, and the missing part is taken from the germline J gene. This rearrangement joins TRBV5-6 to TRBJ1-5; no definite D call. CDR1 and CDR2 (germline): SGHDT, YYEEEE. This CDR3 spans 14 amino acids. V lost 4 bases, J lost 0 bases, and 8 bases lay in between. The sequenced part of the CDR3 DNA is TGTGCCAGCAGCCTCTCCTTTAGCAATCAGCCC. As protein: CASSLSFSNQP. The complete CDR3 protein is CASSLSFSNQPQHF.

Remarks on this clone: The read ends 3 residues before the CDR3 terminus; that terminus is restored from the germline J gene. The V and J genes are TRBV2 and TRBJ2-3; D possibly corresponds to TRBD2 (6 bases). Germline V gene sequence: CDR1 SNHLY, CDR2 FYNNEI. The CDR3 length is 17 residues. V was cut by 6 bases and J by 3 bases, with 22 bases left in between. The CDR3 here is CASSPVPGRGETDTQYF. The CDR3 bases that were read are TGTGCCAGCAGCCCAGTCCCGGGGCGGGGAGAAACAGATACG.

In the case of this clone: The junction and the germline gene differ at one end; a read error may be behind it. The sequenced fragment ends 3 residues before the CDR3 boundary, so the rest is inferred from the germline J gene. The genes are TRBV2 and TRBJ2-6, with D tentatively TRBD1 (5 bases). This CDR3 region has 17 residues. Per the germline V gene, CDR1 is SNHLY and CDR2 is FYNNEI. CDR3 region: CASSEGAVSSGADVLTF. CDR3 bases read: TGTGCCAGCAGTGAAGGGGCCGTAAGCTCTGGGGCCGACGTC.

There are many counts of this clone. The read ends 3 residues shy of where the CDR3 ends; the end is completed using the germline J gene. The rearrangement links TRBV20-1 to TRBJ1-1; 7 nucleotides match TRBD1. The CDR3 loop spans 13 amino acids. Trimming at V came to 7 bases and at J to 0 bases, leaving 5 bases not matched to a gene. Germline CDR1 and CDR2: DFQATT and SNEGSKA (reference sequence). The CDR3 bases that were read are TGCAGTGGGGTACAGGGGATGAACACTGAA. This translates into CSGVQGMNTE. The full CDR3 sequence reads CSGVQGMNTEAFF.

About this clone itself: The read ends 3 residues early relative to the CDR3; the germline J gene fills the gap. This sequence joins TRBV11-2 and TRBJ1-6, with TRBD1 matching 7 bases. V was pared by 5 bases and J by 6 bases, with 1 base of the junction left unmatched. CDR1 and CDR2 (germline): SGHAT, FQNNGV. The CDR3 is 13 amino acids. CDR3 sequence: CASSGTANSPLHF. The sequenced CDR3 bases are TGTGCCAGCAGCGGGACAGCTAATTCACCC.

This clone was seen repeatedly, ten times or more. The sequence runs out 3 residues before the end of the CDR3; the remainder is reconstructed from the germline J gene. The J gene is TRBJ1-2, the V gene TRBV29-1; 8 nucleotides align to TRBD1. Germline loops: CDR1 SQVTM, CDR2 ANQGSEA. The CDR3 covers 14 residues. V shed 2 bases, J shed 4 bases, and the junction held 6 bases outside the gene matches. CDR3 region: CSVELTGGSYGYTF. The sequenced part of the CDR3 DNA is TGCAGCGTTGAATTAACAGGGGGAAGCTATGGC.

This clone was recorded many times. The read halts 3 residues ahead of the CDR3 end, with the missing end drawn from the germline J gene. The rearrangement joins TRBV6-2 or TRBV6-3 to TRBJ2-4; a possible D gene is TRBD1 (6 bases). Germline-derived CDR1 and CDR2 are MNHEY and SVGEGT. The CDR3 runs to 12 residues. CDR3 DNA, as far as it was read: TGTGCCAGCAGTCCCCCCCGGACAGTT. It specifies CASSPPRTV. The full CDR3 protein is CASSPPRTVQYF.

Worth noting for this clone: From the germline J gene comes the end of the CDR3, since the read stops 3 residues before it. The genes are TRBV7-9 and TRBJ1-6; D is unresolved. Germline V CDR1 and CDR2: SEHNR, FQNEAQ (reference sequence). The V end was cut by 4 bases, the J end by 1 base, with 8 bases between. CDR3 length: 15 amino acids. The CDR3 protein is CASSSTGSYNSPLHF. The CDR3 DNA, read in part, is TGTGCCAGCAGCTCAACGGGGTCCTATAATTCACCC.

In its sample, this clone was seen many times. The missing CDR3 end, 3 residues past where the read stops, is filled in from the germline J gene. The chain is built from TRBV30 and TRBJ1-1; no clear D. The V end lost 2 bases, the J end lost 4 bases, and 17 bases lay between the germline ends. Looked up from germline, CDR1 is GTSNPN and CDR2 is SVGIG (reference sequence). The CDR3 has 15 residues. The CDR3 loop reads CAWSRTKTSGTEAFF. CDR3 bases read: TGTGCCTGGAGTAGAACCAAGACTTCGGGCACTGAA.

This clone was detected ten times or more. The CDR3 DNA, read in part, is TGTGCCAGCAGTTACAAGGGGAATCAGCCC. Translation gives CASSYKGNQP. The whole CDR3 sequence is CASSYKGNQPQHF. V and J are TRBV6-2 or TRBV6-3 and TRBJ1-5; tentatively, D is TRBD1 (5 bases). The DNA ends 3 residues before the CDR3 does, and the rest of the CDR3 is filled in from the germline J gene. Trimming removed 2 bases at V and 4 bases at J, with 6 bases between. The CDR3 is 13 amino acids. Germline V CDR1 and CDR2: MNHEY, SVGEGT.

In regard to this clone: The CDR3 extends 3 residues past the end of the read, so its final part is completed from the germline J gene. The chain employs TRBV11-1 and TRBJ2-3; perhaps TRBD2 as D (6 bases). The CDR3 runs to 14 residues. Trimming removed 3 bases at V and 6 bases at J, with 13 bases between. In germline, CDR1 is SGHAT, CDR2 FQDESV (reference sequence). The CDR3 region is CASSFSGDPDTQYF. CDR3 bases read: TGTGCCAGCAGCTTCTCGGGGGACCCCGATACG. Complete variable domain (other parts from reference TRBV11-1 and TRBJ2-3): EAEVAQSPRYKITEKSQAVAFWCDPISGHATLYWYRQILGQGPELLVQFQDESVVDDSQLPKDRFSAERLKGVDSTLKIQPAELGDSAMYLCASSFSGDPDTQYFGPGTRLTVL.